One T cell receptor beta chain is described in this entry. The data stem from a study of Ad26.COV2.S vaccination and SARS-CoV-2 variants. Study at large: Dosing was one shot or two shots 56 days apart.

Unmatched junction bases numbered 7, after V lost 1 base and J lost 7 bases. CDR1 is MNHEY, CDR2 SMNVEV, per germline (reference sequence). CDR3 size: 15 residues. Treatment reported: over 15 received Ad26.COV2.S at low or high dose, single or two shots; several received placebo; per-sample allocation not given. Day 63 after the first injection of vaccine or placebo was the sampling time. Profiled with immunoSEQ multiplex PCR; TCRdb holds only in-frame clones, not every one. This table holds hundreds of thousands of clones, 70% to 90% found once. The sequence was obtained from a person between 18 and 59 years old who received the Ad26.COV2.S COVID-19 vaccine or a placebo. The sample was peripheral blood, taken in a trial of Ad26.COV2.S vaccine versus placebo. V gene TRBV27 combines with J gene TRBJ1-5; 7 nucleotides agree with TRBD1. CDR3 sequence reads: CASSLYRGGEQPQHF. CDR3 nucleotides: TGTGCCAGCAGTTTATACAGGGGAGGGGAGCAGCCCCAGCATTTT.